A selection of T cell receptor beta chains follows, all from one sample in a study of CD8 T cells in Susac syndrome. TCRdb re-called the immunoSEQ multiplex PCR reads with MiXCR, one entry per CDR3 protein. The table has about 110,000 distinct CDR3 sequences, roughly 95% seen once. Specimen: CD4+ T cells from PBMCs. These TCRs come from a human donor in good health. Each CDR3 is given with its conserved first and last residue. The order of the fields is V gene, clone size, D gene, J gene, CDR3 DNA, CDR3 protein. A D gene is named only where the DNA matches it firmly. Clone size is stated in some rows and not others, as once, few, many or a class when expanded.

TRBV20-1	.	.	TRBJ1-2	TGCAGTGCTAGCCCAGGAATGCAGGGCCTTGGCTACACCTTC	CSASPGMQGLGYTF
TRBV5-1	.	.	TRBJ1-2	TGCGCCAGCAGAGACCTCAGGGAGGATGGCTACACCTTC	CASRDLREDGYTF
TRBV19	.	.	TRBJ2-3	TGTGCCAGTAGTATCCAGGGACCAGATACGCAGTATTTT	CASSIQGPDTQYF
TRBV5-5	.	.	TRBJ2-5	TGTGCCAGCAGCTTGAACACAGGGCCCCAAGAGACCCAGTACTTC	CASSLNTGPQETQYF
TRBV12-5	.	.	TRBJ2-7	TGTGCTAGTGGTCCCTACACAGGATCCGAGCAGTACTTC	CASGPYTGSEQYF
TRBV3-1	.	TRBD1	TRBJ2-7	TGTGCCAGCAGCCCGGGACAGCTCGGGGCGAGGCAGTACTTC	CASSPGQLGARQYF
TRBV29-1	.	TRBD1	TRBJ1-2	TGCAGCGTTCGACAGGGGGACTATGGCTACACCTTC	CSVRQGDYGYTF
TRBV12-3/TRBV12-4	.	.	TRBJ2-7	TGTGCCAGCAGTCTTGACTTACTTTACGAGCAGTACTTC	CASSLDLLYEQYF
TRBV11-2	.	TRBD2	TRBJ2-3	TGTGCCAGCAGAAAATCCGGGACTAGCGGCACAGATACGCAGTATTTT	CASRKSGTSGTDTQYF
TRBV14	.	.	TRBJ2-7	TGTGCCAGCAGCCAAGATCTGCAAAGCGAGCAGTACTTC	CASSQDLQSEQYF
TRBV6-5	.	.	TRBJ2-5	TGTGCCAGCAGGGACGATCTAGCGCAAGAGACCCAGTACTTC	CASRDDLAQETQYF
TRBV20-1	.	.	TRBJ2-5	TGCAGTGCTAGAGATCTTGCGGATGTGGTCCAAGAGACCCAGTACTTC	CSARDLADVVQETQYF
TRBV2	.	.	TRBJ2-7	TGTGCCAGCTGTCCAAGCCCGTCCTACGAGCAGTACTTC	CASCPSPSYEQYF
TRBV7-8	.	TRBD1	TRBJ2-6	TGTGCCAGCAGCTCCCCCGGGACAGGGATCGCTGGGGCCAACGTCCTGACTTTC	CASSSPGTGIAGANVLTF
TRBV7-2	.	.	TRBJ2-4	TGTGCCAGCAGCTTAGTGCCGAGACAGGACCAAAACATTCAGTACTTC	CASSLVPRQDQNIQYF
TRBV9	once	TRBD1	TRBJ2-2	TGTGCCAGCAGCGCACAGGGGTCGAACACCGTGGAGCTGTTTTTT	CASSAQGSNTVELFF
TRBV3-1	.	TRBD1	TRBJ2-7	TGTGCCAGCAGCCAGGGACAGCTCAGCTCCTACGAGCAGTACTTC	CASSQGQLSSYEQYF
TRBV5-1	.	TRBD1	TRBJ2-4	TGCGCCAGCAGCTCCGGACAGGGGGGGCCCAAAAACATTCAGTACTTC	CASSSGQGGPKNIQYF
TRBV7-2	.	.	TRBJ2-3	TGTGCCAGCAGTTTGGGAGGCTGGGATACGCAGTATTTT	CASSLGGWDTQYF
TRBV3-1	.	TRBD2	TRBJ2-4	TGTGCCAGCAGCTGGGGACTAGCGGGGCAAAGAGCCAAAAACATTCAGTACTTC	CASSWGLAGQRAKNIQYF
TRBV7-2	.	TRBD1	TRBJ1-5	TGTGCCAGCAGCCGGGACAGCGATCAGCCCCAGCATTTT	CASSRDSDQPQHF
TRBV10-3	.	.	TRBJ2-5	TGTGCCATCAGTGAGTCAGGGCAGGGCCAAGAGACCCAGTACTTC	CAISESGQGQETQYF
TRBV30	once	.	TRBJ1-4	TGTGCCTGGAGTGCCAGCGGGGAGTTGCTGTTTTTT	CAWSASGELLFF
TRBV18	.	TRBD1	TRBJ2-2	TGTGCCAGCTCACCACTAGGGGGCGGAGACACCGGGGAGCTGTTTTTT	CASSPLGGGDTGELFF
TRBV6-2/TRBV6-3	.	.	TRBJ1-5	TGTGCCAGCAGTTACGGTCGCCAGAGCAATCAGCCCCAGCATTTT	CASSYGRQSNQPQHF
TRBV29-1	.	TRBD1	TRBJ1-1	TGCAGCTGCGGGACAGCTGAAGCTTTCTTT	CSCGTAEAFF
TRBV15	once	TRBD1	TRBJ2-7	TGTGCCACCAGCAGAGCGAGGACAGGGAGCGCCTACGAGCAGTACTTC	CATSRARTGSAYEQYF
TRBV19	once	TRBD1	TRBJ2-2	TGTGCCAGTAGTATAGATCTGTGGACAGGGTACACCGGGGAGCTGTTTTTT	CASSIDLWTGYTGELFF
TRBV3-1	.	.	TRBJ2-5	TGTGCCAGCATTAGCCGGGAGACCCAGTACTTC	CASISRETQYF
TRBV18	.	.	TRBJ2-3	TGTGCCAGCTCACCTGATGAGGCTAATACGCAGTATTTT	CASSPDEANTQYF
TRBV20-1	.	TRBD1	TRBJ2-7	TGCAGTGCTAGAGATTTCTCGGGACAGACCGACGAGCAGTACTTC	CSARDFSGQTDEQYF
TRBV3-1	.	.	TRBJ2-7	TGTGCCAGCAGCCGGAGTAGCGGAACCTACGAGCAGTACTTC	CASSRSSGTYEQYF
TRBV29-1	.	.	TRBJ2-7	TGCAGCGTTGAAGCGGGGTCAACCTACGAGCAGTACTTC	CSVEAGSTYEQYF
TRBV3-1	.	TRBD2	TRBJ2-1	TGTGCCAGCAGCCAAGCGGGGGGGCGGAATGAGCAGTTCTTC	CASSQAGGRNEQFF
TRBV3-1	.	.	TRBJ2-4	TGTGCCACCCGTGGGGGTGGGGCGGCCAAAAACATTCAGTACTTC	CATRGGGAAKNIQYF
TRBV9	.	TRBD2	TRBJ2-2	TGTGCCAGCAGCCCTTCCGGGACTAGCGGGAGTGGGGAGCTGTTTTTT	CASSPSGTSGSGELFF
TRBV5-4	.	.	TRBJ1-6	TGTGCCAGCAGCCCGACCCAGGGGTATGAGACACCCCTCCACTTT	CASSPTQGYETPLHF
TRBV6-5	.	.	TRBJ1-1	TGTGCCAGCACCAGGGACACTGAAGCTTTCTTT	CASTRDTEAFF
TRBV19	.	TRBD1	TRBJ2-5	TGTGCCAGTAGTATCAACGGACAGGGGGGCGAGACCCAGTACTTC	CASSINGQGGETQYF
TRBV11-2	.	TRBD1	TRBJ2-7	TGTGCCAGCAGCTCGAAGCCCGGGACAGGGATTCGCTACGAGCAGTACTTC	CASSSKPGTGIRYEQYF
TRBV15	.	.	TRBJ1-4	TGTGCCACCAGCAGAGCAAGAGGGGCTCTATCTAATGAAAAACTGTTTTTT	CATSRARGALSNEKLFF
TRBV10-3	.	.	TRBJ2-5	TGTGCCATCAGTGAGTCCTGGACTGTCGAGACCCAGTACTTC	CAISESWTVETQYF
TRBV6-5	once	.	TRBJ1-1	TGTGCCAGCAGCTCGGACAGACGGGACACTGAAGCTTTCTTT	CASSSDRRDTEAFF
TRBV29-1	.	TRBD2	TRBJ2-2	TGCAGCGCCGGGAGACTAGCGGGGGGGCCGGTCGGGGAGCTGTTTTTT	CSAGRLAGGPVGELFF
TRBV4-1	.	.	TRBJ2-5	TGCGCCAGCAGCCAAGAAGGAAAACCCGTGGAGACCCAGTACTTC	CASSQEGKPVETQYF
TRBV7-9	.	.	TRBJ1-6	TGTGCCAGCAGCTTAGATGGCCAGAGGTCAGCGAATTCACCCCTCCACTTT	CASSLDGQRSANSPLHF
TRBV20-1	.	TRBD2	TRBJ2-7	TGCAGTGCCTGGCTTAGCGGGAGAGGCTACGAGCAGTACTTC	CSAWLSGRGYEQYF
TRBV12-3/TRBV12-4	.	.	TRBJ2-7	TGTGCCAGCAGTTCCAACGGGGCCTACGAGCAGTACTTC	CASSSNGAYEQYF